Below, 10 T cell receptor beta chains from the same sample are listed, as sequenced in a study of OX40 agonist ivuxolimab in advanced cancers. Sequenced by immunoSEQ multiplex PCR; TCRdb stores in-frame clones only, minus some. The table has 50,000 or so clones, around 84% seen once. The starting material was CD4+ or CD8+ T cells sorted from blood, obtained in a trial of the OX40 agonist ivuxolimab. These receptors all stem from an adult with an advanced solid tumor such as melanoma, head and neck, liver or kidney cancer.

This clone has just one count. The CDR3 loop is CASNLRNNEQFF. For the CDR3, the DNA is TGTGCCAGCAATTTGAGAAACAATGAGCAGTTCTTC. V gene TRBV5-6 combines with J gene TRBJ2-1, with D unresolved. Germline loops: CDR1 SGHDT, CDR2 YYEEEE. CDR3 length equals 12 residues. V was trimmed by 6 bases and J by 5 bases, leaving 9 bases between them.

The chain joins TRBV6-4 to TRBJ1-6, with 9 nucleotides matching TRBD1. Germline CDR1 reads MRHNA; CDR2 reads SNTAGT. CDR3 length: 18 amino acids. V trimming: 6 bases; J trimming: 0 bases; junction bases outside the gene matches: 9. CDR3 amino acids: CASRAGTGRDSYNSPLHF. DNA for the CDR3: TGTGCCAGCAGGGCGGGGACAGGGAGGGACTCCTATAATTCACCCCTCCACTTT.

The J gene is TRBJ1-6, the V gene TRBV4-2, with a tentative D call TRBD1 (5 bases). Per the germline V gene, CDR1 is LGHNA and CDR2 is YNFKEQ. Deletions cut 0 bases from V and 11 bases from J, with 14 bases between. This CDR3 has 15 residues. CDR3 nucleotide sequence: TGTGCCAGCAGCCAAGAAGGGGCCGTAGAGCCACCCCTCCACTTT. Its translation: CASSQEGAVEPPLHF.

The genes are TRBV5-6 and TRBJ2-2, with D perhaps TRBD2 (6 bases). The germline gives CDR1 SGHDT, CDR2 YYEEEE. The CDR3 loop spans 12 amino acids. Trimming left V 7 bases short and J 7 bases short, with 11 bases between. The CDR3 here is CASRGFDGELFF. For the CDR3, the DNA is TGTGCCAGCCGGGGGTTCGACGGGGAGCTGTTTTTT.

The CDR3 region is CASSQDLGEATDTQYF. CDR3 coding DNA: TGCGCCAGCAGCCAAGATTTAGGGGAAGCCACAGATACGCAGTATTTT. V gene TRBV4-3 combines with J gene TRBJ2-3; TRBD1 might be the D (5 bases). Germline V gene lookup returns CDR1 LGHNA and CDR2 YSLEER. This CDR3 has 16 amino acids. V gave up 0 bases and J gave up 2 bases, with 12 bases separating them.

The table lists this clone with many counts. V is TRBV5-1 and J is TRBJ1-1; the match to TRBD1 covers 8 bases. The CDR3 consists of 14 residues. The J segment lost 5 bases and the V segment lost 0 bases, leaving 3 bases of the junction unmatched. Per germline, CDR1 SGHRS and CDR2 YFSETQ. The CDR3 nucleotides are TGCGCCAGCAGCTTGGGACAGGGGAGAACTGAAGCTTTCTTT. It yields the protein CASSLGQGRTEAFF.

The chain links TRBV4-1 to TRBJ2-7; 9 nucleotides agree with TRBD1. The CDR3 loop spans 15 amino acids. CDR1 is MGHRA, CDR2 YSYEKL, per germline. The junction had 6 bases not matched to a gene; V was cut back by 0 bases and J by 6 bases. CDR3 sequence reads: CASSQDGQGRREQYF. In DNA form, the CDR3 reads TGCGCCAGCAGCCAAGACGGACAGGGGCGGCGCGAGCAGTACTTC.

This chain connects TRBV15 to TRBJ1-6, with TRBD1 as a possible D gene (5 bases). Germline CDR1 and CDR2: LNHNV and YYDKDF (reference sequence). This CDR3 spans 18 amino acids. Trimming removed 1 base at V and 0 bases at J, with 13 bases between. The CDR3 sequence: CATSRGLAGGSYNSPLHF. The CDR3 DNA is TGTGCCACCAGCAGAGGTTTGGCGGGGGGCTCCTATAATTCACCCCTCCACTTT.

J is TRBJ2-3 and V is TRBV5-6; a weak D match, TRBD1 (5 bases). The CDR3 runs 14 residues. Trimming took off 2 bases at V and 3 bases at J, with 10 bases between the two ends. Germline assignment: CDR1 SGHDT and CDR2 YYEEEE. The CDR3 DNA sequence: TGTGCCAGCAGCTTCGGCAGGGCAACAGATACGCAGTATTTT. Residues: CASSFGRATDTQYF.

This clone was detected a few times. This chain joins TRBV29-1 and TRBJ2-1; D is tentatively TRBD1 or TRBD2 (5 bases each). The CDR3 totals 13 residues. Trimming took 1 base from V and 6 from J, leaving 10 bases between them. Germline CDR1 reads SQVTM; CDR2 reads ANQGSEA. The CDR3 region is CSVEGSGPNEQFF. DNA for the CDR3: TGCAGCGTTGAAGGATCGGGACCCAATGAGCAGTTCTTC.